This TCR beta chain emerged from a study of shared clonotypes between healthy human individuals. Findings of the study overall: Only blood underwent sampling, and tissue repertoires likely differ.

The sample holds a few counts of this clone. Its target is not known. Germline values: CDR1 SGDLS, CDR2 YYNGEE. The CDR3 is 13 residues long. The ends were cut back, 5 bases at V and 4 bases at J, with 12 bases in the middle. TCRdb's table, derived via immunoSEQ multiplex PCR, lists solely in-frame clones and lacks some. Of around 620,000 clones listed, approximately 96% are singletons. Cells designated naive CD8 were CD45RO-negative and were positively selected for CCR7, with terminally differentiated effector memory CD45RA+ cells excluded. V usage is TRBV9 and J usage is TRBJ1-1, with D uncertain. Sequencing was performed on naive CD8+ T cells sorted from blood. The clonotype was recovered from a woman aged 25 to 39 in good health. The DNA for the CDR3 is TGTGCCAGCAGAGAACTCAGAGGCACTGAAGCTTTCTTT. Translation gives CASRELRGTEAFF.